A single sample gave rise to the 3 T cell receptor beta chains below, sequenced in a study of cytomegalovirus exposure and HLA in healthy donors. The PCR used 60 Vbeta and 13 Jbeta primers. Data came from immunoSEQ multiplex PCR; TCRdb stores just in-frame clones and leaves some out. This table has about 190,000 clones, roughly four fifths appearing once. The sample consisted of PBMCs. The receptors derive from a young woman in good health and CMV-seropositive.

The V call is TRBV28, the J call TRBJ2-7, with a weak D call TRBD2 (5 bases). V was shortened by 6 bases and J by 2 bases, with 17 bases between the two germline ends. This CDR3 is built from 15 residues. From germline, CDR1 is MDHEN and CDR2 SYDVKM. CDR3 DNA: TGTGCCAGCAGCCCCCAGGAGGCCATTACCTACGAGCAGTACTTC. It translates to CASSPQEAITYEQYF.

This chain connects TRBV18 to TRBJ2-4, with unresolved D. V lost 5 bases and J lost 0, with 8 bases in between. There are 14 residues in the CDR3. Per the germline V gene, CDR1 is KGHSH and CDR2 is LQKENI. In DNA, the CDR3 is TGTGCCAGCTCATTCTCCTTAGCCAAAAACATTCAGTACTTC. This sequence encodes CASSFSLAKNIQYF. Full variable domain (missing parts from reference TRBV18 and TRBJ2-4): NAGVMQNPRHLVRRRGQEARLRCSPMKGHSHVYWYRQLPEEGLKFMVYLQKENIIDESGMPKERFSAEFPKEGPSILRIQQVVRGDSAAYFCASSFSLAKNIQYFGAGTRLSVL.

The V gene is TRBV19, the J gene TRBJ2-7, with TRBD2 identical over 10 bases. CDR3 length equals 15 residues. Germline V gives CDR1 LNHDA, CDR2 SQIVND (reference sequence). V dropped 1 base and J dropped 5; count of bases not matched to a gene: 5. CDR3: CASSIVAGGTHEQYF. The CDR3 DNA follows: TGTGCCAGTAGTATAGTAGCGGGAGGTACCCACGAGCAGTACTTC.